The clone carrying this T cell receptor beta chain is medium-sized by share. CDR3 size: 15 residues. From germline, CDR1 is MNHEY and CDR2 SMNVEV (reference sequence). Trimming removed 2 bases from V and 6 bases from J, with 16 bases in between. The data belong to a study of control samples from healthy donors and cancer patients. Only in-frame clones appear in the TCRdb table, and some are missing; sequencing was by immunoSEQ multiplex PCR. The table records approximately 46,000 clones, about 90% of them present only once. Sequenced: PBMCs. This clonotype was obtained from a woman in her sixties with lung cancer. The V call is TRBV27, the J call TRBJ1-2; TRBD1 might be the D (6 bases). The CDR3 here is CASSLMWGLYDGYTF. CDR3 DNA sequence: TGTGCCAGCAGTTTAATGTGGGGGCTCTACGATGGCTACACCTTC.